The next 2 T cell receptor beta chains were all read from a single sample in a study of identical twins. TCRdb analysed the 5' RACE reads with MiXCR anew, one entry per CDR3 protein. This sample has more than 1.5 million distinct CDR3 sequences; roughly 35% occur once, and the top ten carry about 0.25%. The sequenced sample consisted of cord blood. All receptors derive from a newborn girl in good health.

In its sample, this clonotype was seen a few times. The CDR3 DNA sequence: TGCAGTGCTAGACCGGGACAGGGAACATATGAGCAGTTCTTC. Translation gives CSARPGQGTYEQFF. The chain carries TRBV20-1 and TRBJ2-1, with TRBD1 matching 9 bases. V lost 2 bases to trimming and J lost 8 bases; unmatched junction nucleotides: 7. The germline gives CDR1 DFQATT, CDR2 SNEGSKA (reference sequence). This CDR3 has 14 amino acids.

This chain connects TRBV7-2 to TRBJ2-2, with 10 bases identical to TRBD2. The CDR3 is made up of 17 amino acids. The V gene's germline CDR1 is SGHTA and CDR2 FQGNSA. V lost 3 bases, J lost 0 bases, and 4 bases stayed unmatched. The CDR3 spells CASSFWTSGANTGELFF. The CDR3 nucleotides read TGTGCCAGCAGCTTCTGGACTAGCGGTGCGAACACCGGGGAGCTGTTTTTT.